This TCR beta chain was identified in a study of regulatory T cells in long-lasting Graves disease. Overall study context: Recently diagnosed Graves' patients had received antithyroid drugs for under 3 months.

This clonotype was counted many times. Time point defined: newly diagnosed GD, antithyroid drugs for less than 3 months. PBMC RNA served as the TCR library source. Arm-PCR of CDR3 regions and iRepertoire HTBI primers were the basis on which TCR beta libraries were built. TCRdb re-analysed the multiplex PCR reads in MiXCR, keeping a single row per CDR3 protein. Of roughly 500,000 distinct CDR3 sequences listed, about 13% are singletons. In germline, CDR1 is SNHLY, CDR2 FYNNEI. The CDR3 has 15 amino acids. The V gene end was trimmed by 4 bases and the J gene end by 3 bases; junction bases not matched to a gene: 5. The data also belong to a second study, concerning T cells in Graves' hyperthyroidism and ophthalmopathy.

The material sequenced was peripheral blood mononuclear cells (PBMCs), taken at new diagnosis, from a patient treated with antithyroid drugs. The TCR comes from a man aged 25-45 years with Graves disease. This chain connects TRBV2 to TRBJ1-5, with 8 bases matching TRBD1. As DNA, the CDR3 is TGTGCCAGCAGTGTAAGACAGGGGACCAATCAGCCCCAGCATTTT. Its translation: CASSVRQGTNQPQHF. Using reference TRBV2 and TRBJ1-5 for the parts outside the CDR3, the full variable domain is EPEVTQTPSHQVTQMGQEVILRCVPISNHLYFYWYRQILGQKVEFLVSFYNNEISEKSEIFDDQFSVERPDGSNFTLKIRSTKLEDSAMYFCASSVRQGTNQPQHFGDGTRLSIL.